The next 9 T cell receptor beta chains were all read from a single sample in a study of T-cell memory formation after mild COVID-19. Each CDR3 protein is one row after TCRdb ran MiXCR on the 5' RACE reads. The data contain about 430,000 distinct CDR3 sequences, approximately 24% of them singletons. The sequenced sample consisted of PBMCs or a T cell subset sorted from them (not recorded which). The receptors here all came from an adult woman who had mild COVID-19 (a few samples of this study predate the infection). Cell type and time point are not known.

The J gene is TRBJ2-2, the V gene TRBV11-2; 14 bases are shared with TRBD2. Germline loops: CDR1 SGHAT, CDR2 FQNNGV. CDR3 size: 16 residues. The V segment lost 3 bases and the J segment 5 bases; nucleotides outside the gene matches: 2. The CDR3 region is CASSLTSGRGTGELFF. The CDR3 nucleotides read TGTGCCAGCAGCTTGACTAGCGGGAGGGGTACCGGGGAGCTGTTTTTT.

CDR3 bases: TGTGCCACCAGTGATTTCTCCCGGGACAGGGGTGATTTAAACTATGGCTACACCTTC. Translating gives CATSDFSRDRGDLNYGYTF. V is TRBV24-1 and J is TRBJ1-2; 10 bases are a match to TRBD1. This CDR3 spans 19 amino acids. The germline CDR1 and CDR2 sequences are KGHDR and SFDVKD. The ends lost 1 base at V and 2 bases at J; junction bases unmatched: 12.

This clonotype was observed a handful of times. This chain joins TRBV29-1 and TRBJ2-3, with unresolved D. The CDR3 spans 11 residues. CDR1 is SQVTM, CDR2 ANQGSEA, per germline. V gave up 4 bases and J gave up 4 bases, with 6 bases separating them. The chain's CDR3 is CSVGYPDTQYF. The CDR3 DNA is TGCAGCGTTGGGTATCCAGATACGCAGTATTTT.

The V and J genes are TRBV9 and TRBJ1-2; no reliable D call. The CDR3 consists of 15 residues. Trimming cost V 0 bases and J 4 bases, with 13 bases left between them. The germline gives CDR1 SGDLS, CDR2 YYNGEE. This CDR3 reads CASSVEGQPFYGYTF. Here the CDR3 DNA reads TGTGCCAGCAGCGTAGAGGGTCAGCCCTTCTATGGCTACACCTTC.

This chain connects TRBV18 to TRBJ2-5; D may correspond to TRBD1 or TRBD2 (5 bases each). The germline CDR1 and CDR2 sequences are KGHSH and LQKENI. This CDR3 contains 15 residues. Trimming removed 0 bases from V and 4 bases from J, with 12 bases in between. The CDR3: CASSPPDSQGETQYF. CDR3 DNA sequence: TGTGCCAGCTCACCACCGGACTCCCAGGGAGAGACCCAGTACTTC.

The chain is built from TRBV12-3 or TRBV12-4 and TRBJ1-1, with TRBD1 identical over 7 bases. Trimming at V came to 6 bases and at J to 0 bases, leaving 7 bases not matched to a gene. This CDR3 has 15 residues. CDR3 DNA sequence: TGTGCCAGCAGGATGAGGGACAGACTGAACACTGAAGCTTTCTTT. Residues: CASRMRDRLNTEAFF.

This clonotype came up a few times. This chain connects TRBV19 to TRBJ2-7; a weak D match, TRBD2 (5 bases). V was clipped by 6 bases and J by 3 bases, with 21 bases between them. Germline assignment: CDR1 LNHDA and CDR2 SQIVND (reference sequence). The CDR3 length is 16 residues. This chain's CDR3 is CASSQFGGAIDYEQYF. CDR3 DNA sequence: TGTGCCAGTAGCCAGTTCGGAGGTGCGATAGACTACGAGCAGTACTTC.

This chain connects TRBV4-3 to TRBJ1-4; D possibly corresponds to TRBD1 (5 bases). The CDR3 extends over 15 amino acids. Trimming left V 4 bases short and J 8 bases short, with 17 bases between. Germline-derived CDR1 and CDR2 are LGHNA and YSLEER. CDR3 DNA sequence: TGCGCCAGCAGCCCACAGGCCCGGCGGTCGGAAAAACTGTTTTTT. It codes for CASSPQARRSEKLFF.

The chain recombines TRBV11-2 with TRBJ2-5; D might be TRBD1 or TRBD2, each matching 5 bases. The CDR3 has 13 amino acids. Germline CDR1 is SGHAT and CDR2 is FQNNGV. Trimming took 4 bases from V and 0 from J, leaving 6 bases between them. The CDR3 protein is CASSSGHQETQYF. CDR3 in DNA: TGTGCCAGCAGCTCGGGACACCAAGAGACCCAGTACTTC.